These 8 T cell receptor beta chains originate from one sample sequenced in a study of CD8+ T cells in alopecia areata. cDNA serving as the sequencing template came from extracted, reverse transcribed RNA. TCRdb's copy holds only in-frame clones and misses some; the assay was immunoSEQ multiplex PCR. The sample shows 150,000 to 200,000 clones, approximately 59% of them seen only once. Treatment noted: oral pan-JAK inhibitor, 5-10 mg twice daily. The input for sequencing was CD4+ T cells sorted from blood, taken at approximately week 60, from a patient treated with tofacitinib. The receptor source for this set is a human donor with alopecia areata.

The gene calls are TRBV11-2 and TRBJ2-7, with TRBD1 matching over 12 bases. This CDR3 is 18 amino acids long. Germline CDR1 reads SGHAT; CDR2 reads FQNNGV. The V segment lost 1 base and the J segment 4 bases; nucleotides outside the gene matches: 11. As DNA, the CDR3 is TGTGCCAGCAGCTTAGTTCCCAGTGGGACAGGGGGCATATACGAGCAGTACTTC. This codes for CASSLVPSGTGGIYEQYF.

This clone was seen only a few times. V is TRBV2 and J is TRBJ1-4; D is perhaps TRBD1 (5 bases). V lost 6 bases to trimming and J lost 1 base, with 9 bases between them. Germline V CDR1 and CDR2: SNHLY, FYNNEI. The length of the CDR3 is 14 residues. The CDR3 nucleotides read TGTGCCAGCAGGGAGACAGTAACTAATGAAAAACTGTTTTTT. Protein: CASRETVTNEKLFF.

This chain uses TRBV29-1 with TRBJ1-4; the match to TRBD1 covers 9 bases. CDR1 is SQVTM, CDR2 ANQGSEA, per germline. This CDR3 contains 16 residues. V shed 0 bases and J 5 bases; nucleotides not matched to a gene: 7. CDR3 amino acids: CSVEDPGQGINEKLFF. CDR3 DNA: TGCAGCGTTGAAGACCCCGGACAGGGGATAAATGAAAAACTGTTTTTT.

The chain is built from TRBV13 and TRBJ1-3, with TRBD1 matching over 7 bases. J gave up 9 bases and V 5 bases, and 7 bases lay outside the gene matches. The CDR3 consists of 13 residues. The V gene's germline CDR1 is PRHDT and CDR2 FYEKMQ (reference sequence). The CDR3 region is CASSRTGVLTIYF. The CDR3 DNA sequence: TGTGCCAGCAGCCGTACAGGGGTTCTCACCATATATTTT.

The chain carries TRBV9 and TRBJ1-1; unclear D gene. Per germline, CDR1 SGDLS and CDR2 YYNGEE. CDR3 length equals 15 residues. V gave up 0 bases and J gave up 0 bases, with 9 bases separating them. In DNA, the CDR3 is TGTGCCAGCAGCGTAGCTTTGGGCCTGAACACTGAAGCTTTCTTT. It encodes CASSVALGLNTEAFF.

This clone turned up a few times. The rearrangement joins TRBV29-1 to TRBJ2-5; 8 bases agree with TRBD2. This CDR3 is built from 15 residues. Germline V lookup: CDR1 SQVTM, CDR2 ANQGSEA. V shed 3 bases, J shed 7 bases, and the junction held 13 bases outside the gene matches. Here the CDR3 reads CSVDGAGGPRGTQYF. The CDR3 DNA follows: TGCAGCGTTGACGGTGCGGGGGGACCCCGAGGGACCCAGTACTTC.

This clone was observed a few times. This chain joins TRBV7-9 and TRBJ1-2; perhaps TRBD1 as D (5 bases). The CDR3 is 15 residues long. Looked up from germline, CDR1 is SEHNR and CDR2 is FQNEAQ (reference sequence). The V and J ends lost 5 bases and 2 bases respectively, with 15 bases between them. The chain's CDR3 is CASSEYLRDNYGYTF. For the CDR3, the DNA is TGTGCCAGCAGCGAGTACCTCCGGGACAACTATGGCTACACCTTC.

The CDR3 is CASRGSGANVLTF. CDR3 in DNA: TGTGCCAGCAGGGGCTCTGGGGCCAACGTCCTGACTTTC. The chain carries TRBV27 and TRBJ2-6; D not certain. Trimming took off 6 bases at V and 0 bases at J, with 3 bases between the two ends. Germline V lookup: CDR1 MNHEY, CDR2 SMNVEV (reference sequence). This CDR3 contains 13 residues.